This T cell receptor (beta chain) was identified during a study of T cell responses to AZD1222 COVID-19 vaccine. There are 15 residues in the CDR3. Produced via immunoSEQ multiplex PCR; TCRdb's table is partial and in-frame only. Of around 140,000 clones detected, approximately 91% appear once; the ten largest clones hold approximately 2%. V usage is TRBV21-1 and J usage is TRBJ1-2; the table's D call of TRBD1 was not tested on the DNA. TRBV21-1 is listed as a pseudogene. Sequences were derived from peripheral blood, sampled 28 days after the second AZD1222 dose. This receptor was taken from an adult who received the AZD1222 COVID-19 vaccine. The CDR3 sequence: CASQTGQQVVYGYTF. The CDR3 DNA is TGTGCCAGCCAAACAGGGCAGCAAGTCGTCTATGGCTACACCTTC.